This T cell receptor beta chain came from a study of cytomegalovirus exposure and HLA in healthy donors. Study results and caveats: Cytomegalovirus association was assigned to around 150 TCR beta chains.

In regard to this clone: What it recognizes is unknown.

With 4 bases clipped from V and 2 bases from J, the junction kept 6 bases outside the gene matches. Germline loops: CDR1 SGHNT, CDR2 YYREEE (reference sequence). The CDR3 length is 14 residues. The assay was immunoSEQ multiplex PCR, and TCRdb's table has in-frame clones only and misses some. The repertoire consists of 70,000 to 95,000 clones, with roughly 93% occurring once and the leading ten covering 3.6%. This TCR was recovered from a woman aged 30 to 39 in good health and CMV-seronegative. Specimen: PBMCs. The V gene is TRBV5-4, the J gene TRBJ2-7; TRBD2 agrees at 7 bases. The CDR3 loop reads CASSTRDYTYEQYF. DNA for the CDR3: TGTGCCAGCAGCACCCGGGACTACACCTACGAGCAGTACTTC.